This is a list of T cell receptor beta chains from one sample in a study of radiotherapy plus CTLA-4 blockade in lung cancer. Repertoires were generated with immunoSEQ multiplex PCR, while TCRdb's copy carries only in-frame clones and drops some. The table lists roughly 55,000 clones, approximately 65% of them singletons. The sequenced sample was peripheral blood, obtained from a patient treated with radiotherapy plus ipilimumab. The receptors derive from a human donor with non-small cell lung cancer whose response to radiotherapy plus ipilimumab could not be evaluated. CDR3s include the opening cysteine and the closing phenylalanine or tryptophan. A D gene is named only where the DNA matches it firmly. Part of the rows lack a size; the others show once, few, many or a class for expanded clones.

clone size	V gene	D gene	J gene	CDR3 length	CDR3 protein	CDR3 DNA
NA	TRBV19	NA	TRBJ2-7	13	CASSGQPPYEQYF	TGTGCCAGTAGTGGACAGCCCCCCTACGAGCAGTACTTC
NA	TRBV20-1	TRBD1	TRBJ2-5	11	CSADRGETQYF	TGCAGTGCCGACAGGGGGGAGACCCAGTACTTC
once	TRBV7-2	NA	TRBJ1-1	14	CASSRLGLNTEAFF	TGTGCCAGCAGCCGACTTGGTTTGAACACTGAAGCTTTCTTT
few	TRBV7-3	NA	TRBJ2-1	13	CASSFTGRNEQFF	TGTGCCAGCAGCTTCACAGGGCGCAATGAGCAGTTCTTC
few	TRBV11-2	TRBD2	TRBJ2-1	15	CASSLGRGAYNEQFF	TGTGCCAGCAGCTTAGGGCGGGGGGCCTACAATGAGCAGTTCTTC
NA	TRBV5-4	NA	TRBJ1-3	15	CASSVNGALGNTIYF	TGTGCCAGCAGCGTAAATGGGGCACTGGGAAACACCATATATTTT
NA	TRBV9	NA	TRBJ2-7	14	CASSVGPRGDEQYF	TGTGCCAGCAGCGTAGGTCCCAGGGGGGATGAGCAGTACTTC
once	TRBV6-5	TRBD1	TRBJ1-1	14	CASSQQGDHTEAFF	TGTGCCAGCAGCCAACAGGGGGATCACACTGAAGCTTTCTTT
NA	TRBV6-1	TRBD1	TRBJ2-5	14	CATPGTGVQETQYF	TGTGCGACCCCCGGGACAGGGGTGCAAGAGACCCAGTACTTC
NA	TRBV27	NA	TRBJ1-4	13	CASSLWRGEKLFF	TGTGCCAGCAGTTTATGGAGGGGTGAAAAACTGTTTTTT
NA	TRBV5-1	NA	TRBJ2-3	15	CASSPSGSYTDTQYF	TGCGCCAGCAGCCCAAGCGGGTCCTACACAGATACGCAGTATTTT
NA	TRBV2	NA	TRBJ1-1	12	CASNWQKSEAFF	TGTGCCAGCAATTGGCAGAAATCTGAAGCTTTCTTT
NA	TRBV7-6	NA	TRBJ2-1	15	CASSAPLQSGNEQFF	TGTGCCAGCAGCGCCCCACTACAATCGGGGAATGAGCAGTTCTTC
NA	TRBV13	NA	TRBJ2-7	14	CASSLVPRVYEQYF	TGTGCCAGCAGCTTAGTTCCCAGGGTCTACGAGCAGTACTTC
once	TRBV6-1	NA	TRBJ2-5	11	CASRELETQYF	TGTGCCAGCAGAGAGCTGGAGACCCAGTACTTC
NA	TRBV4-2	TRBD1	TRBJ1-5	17	CASSQETGTGGGQPQHF	TGTGCCAGCAGCCAAGAGACCGGGACAGGGGGAGGTCAGCCCCAGCATTTT
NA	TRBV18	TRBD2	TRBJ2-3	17	CASSPFMLAGHTDTQYF	TGTGCCAGCTCACCATTCATGTTAGCGGGACACACAGATACGCAGTATTTT
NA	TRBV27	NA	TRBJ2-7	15	CASSLFLGGAYEQYF	TGTGCCAGCAGTTTATTTTTGGGGGGAGCCTACGAGCAGTACTTC
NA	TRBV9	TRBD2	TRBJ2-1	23	CASSVVSSGLAGPTLLSYNEQFF	TGTGCCAGCAGCGTAGTGTCCTCGGGACTAGCGGGACCGACCCTTCTCTCCTACAATGAGCAGTTCTTC
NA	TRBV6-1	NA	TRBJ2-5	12	CASKVGGETQYF	TGTGCCAGCAAGGTGGGGGGAGAGACCCAGTACTTC
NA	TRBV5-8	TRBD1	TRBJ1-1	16	CASSLNRGATSTEAFF	TGTGCCAGCAGCTTGAACAGGGGGGCGACTAGCACTGAAGCTTTCTTT
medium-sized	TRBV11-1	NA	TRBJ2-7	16	CASSLDPWAGPYEQYF	TGTGCCAGCAGCTTAGATCCATGGGCGGGGCCCTACGAGCAGTACTTC
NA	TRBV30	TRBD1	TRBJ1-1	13	CAWSDQGVYKAFF	TGTGCCTGGAGCGACCAGGGGGTTTACAAAGCTTTCTTT
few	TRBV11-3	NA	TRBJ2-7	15	CASSLGPTRLYEQYF	TGTGCCAGCAGCTTAGGCCCGACTAGGCTCTACGAGCAGTACTTC
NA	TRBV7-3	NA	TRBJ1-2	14	CASSSHGGDYGYTF	TGTGCCAGCAGTAGTCACGGGGGTGACTATGGCTACACCTTC
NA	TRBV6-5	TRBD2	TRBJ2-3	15	CASRSGLGATDTQYF	TGTGCCAGCAGGTCGGGACTAGGGGCCACAGATACGCAGTATTTT
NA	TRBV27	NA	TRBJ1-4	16	CASSLTGRISNEKLFF	TGTGCCAGCAGTTTGACAGGACGTATATCTAATGAAAAACTGTTTTTT
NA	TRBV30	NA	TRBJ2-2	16	CAWSVLGSGNTGELFF	TGTGCCTGGAGTGTACTGGGTAGCGGGAACACCGGGGAGCTGTTTTTT
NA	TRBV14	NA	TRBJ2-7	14	CASSPLDSTYEQYF	TGTGCCAGCAGCCCGCTGGACAGCACCTACGAGCAGTACTTC
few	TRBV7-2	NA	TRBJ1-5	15	CASSLEADSNQPQHF	TGTGCCAGCAGCTTAGAGGCGGATAGCAATCAGCCCCAGCATTTT
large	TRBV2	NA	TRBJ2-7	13	CASGEAGTYEQYF	TGTGCCAGCGGTGAGGCAGGTACCTACGAGCAGTACTTC
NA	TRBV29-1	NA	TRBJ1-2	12	CSVDRGANGYTF	TGCAGCGTTGACCGGGGGGCGAATGGCTACACCTTC
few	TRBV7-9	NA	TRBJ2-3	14	CASSSLGGTDTQYF	TGTGCCAGCAGCTCCCTAGGGGGCACAGATACGCAGTATTTT
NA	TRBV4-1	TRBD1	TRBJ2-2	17	CASSQVPRDRHTGELFF	TGCGCCAGCAGCCAAGTCCCCCGGGACAGACACACCGGGGAGCTGTTTTTT
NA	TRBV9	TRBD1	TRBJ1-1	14	CASSRTGSNTEAFF	TGTGCCAGCAGCAGGACAGGGTCGAACACTGAAGCTTTCTTT
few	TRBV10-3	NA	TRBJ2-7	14	CATGLTGYSYEQYF	TGTGCCACCGGTTTGACGGGATACTCCTACGAGCAGTACTTC
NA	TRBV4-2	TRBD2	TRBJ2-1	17	CASSRRTSGGAANEQFF	TGTGCCAGCAGCCGTAGGACTAGCGGGGGGGCCGCCAATGAGCAGTTCTTC
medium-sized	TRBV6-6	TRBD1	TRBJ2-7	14	CASSYLQGEYEQYF	TGTGCCAGCAGTTACTTACAGGGGGAATACGAGCAGTACTTC
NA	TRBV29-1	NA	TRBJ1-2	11	CSALESYGYTF	TGCAGCGCCCTCGAGAGCTATGGCTACACCTTC
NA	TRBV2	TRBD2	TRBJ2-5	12	CAIGLGLETQYF	TGTGCCATTGGACTAGGGTTAGAGACCCAGTACTTC
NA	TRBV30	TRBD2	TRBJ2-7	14	CAWTELANSYEQYF	TGTGCCTGGACCGAACTAGCGAACTCCTACGAGCAGTACTTC
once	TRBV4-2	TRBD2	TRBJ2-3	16	CASSQGLAGDGDTQYF	TGTGCCAGCAGCCAAGGGCTAGCGGGGGACGGGGATACGCAGTATTTT
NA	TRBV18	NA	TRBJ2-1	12	CASSPAREEQFF	TGTGCCAGCTCACCAGCGAGGGAGGAGCAGTTCTTC
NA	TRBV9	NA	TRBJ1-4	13	CASRGGANEKLFF	TGTGCCAGCAGGGGGGGGGCTAATGAAAAACTGTTTTTT
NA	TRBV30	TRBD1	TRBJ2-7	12	CAWSTGDYEQYF	TGTGCCTGGTCGACAGGGGACTACGAGCAGTACTTC
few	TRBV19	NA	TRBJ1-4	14	CASNSGATNEKLFF	TGTGCCAGTAACAGTGGCGCAACTAATGAAAAACTGTTTTTT
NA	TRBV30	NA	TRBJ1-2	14	CAWSLGGGAHGYTF	TGTGCCTGGTCCCTCGGTGGAGGGGCGCATGGCTACACCTTC
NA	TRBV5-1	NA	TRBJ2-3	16	CASSLAGGFVVDTQYF	TGCGCCAGCAGCTTGGCCGGCGGTTTCGTTGTGGATACGCAGTATTTT
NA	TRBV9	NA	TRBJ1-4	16	CASSVGHGGVPEKLFF	TGTGCCAGCAGCGTAGGCCATGGGGGGGTTCCCGAAAAACTGTTTTTT
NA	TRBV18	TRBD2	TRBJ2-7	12	CASSPGGYEQYF	TGTGCCAGCTCACCGGGGGGGTACGAGCAGTACTTC
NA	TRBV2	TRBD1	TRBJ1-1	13	CASRTGRNTEAFF	TGTGCCAGCAGGACAGGGAGGAACACTGAAGCTTTCTTT